This note documents a single T cell receptor beta chain sequence. This CDR3 comprises 13 residues. Trimming left V 2 bases short and J 2 bases short, with 10 bases between. The germline gives CDR1 GTSNPN, CDR2 SVGIG (reference sequence). This specimen comes from a study of CD8 T cells in Susac syndrome. An amount of RNA that ranged from roughly 0.45 to 1 ug was reverse transcribed with random hexamers. An immunoSEQ multiplex PCR amplified TCR beta CDR3 over 54 Vbeta and 13 Jbeta. TCRdb re-called the immunoSEQ multiplex PCR reads with MiXCR, one entry per CDR3 protein. The sample yields around 200,000 distinct CDR3 sequences, more than 90% seen once. The multiple sclerosis control group consisted of treatment-naive patients whose relapsing-remitting disease, which was either stable or active, fulfilled revised McDonald criteria.

The receptor was isolated from a human donor with multiple sclerosis. This chain uses TRBV30 with TRBJ2-7; tentative D call: TRBD1 (5 bases). The material sequenced was CD4+ T cells from PBMCs. The CDR3 sequence is CAWSIGHPYEQYF. CDR3 DNA: TGTGCCTGGAGTATAGGACACCCCTACGAGCAGTACTTC.